This entry lists 12 T cell receptor beta chains sequenced from one sample in a study of shared clonotypes between healthy human individuals. Method: immunoSEQ multiplex PCR; TCRdb's copy keeps in-frame clones and lacks some. The sample yields 500,000 to 650,000 clones, around three quarters seen once. The sequencing input was PBMCs. The receptors here all came from a woman aged 40 to 50 in good health. Some clones in this sample may be carry-over from other donors' samples.

As for this clone: At the DNA level, this CDR3 is encoded by other sequences in the same sample as well. The rearrangement uses TRBV7-2 and TRBJ1-3; D unclear. The V gene's germline CDR1 is SGHTA and CDR2 FQGNSA. V dropped 1 base and J dropped 1 base, with 5 bases sitting between them. The CDR3 spans 14 residues. The CDR3 protein is CASSLGGSGNTIYF. For the CDR3, the DNA is TGTGCCAGCAGCTTAGGAGGGTCTGGAAACACCATATATTTT.

This sequence joins TRBV9 and TRBJ2-5; 9 bases agree with TRBD2. With 3 bases clipped from V and 7 bases from J, the junction kept 10 bases outside the gene matches. CDR3 length: 15 residues. Germline V CDR1 and CDR2: SGDLS, YYNGEE. CDR3: CASSAAAGGPGTQYF. The CDR3 DNA reads TGTGCCAGCAGCGCCGCCGCGGGAGGGCCGGGGACCCAGTACTTC.

In DNA, the CDR3 is TGTGCCAGCAGCCCCTATTATCCCCCGGGACCCCTTTCGAAAGCTTTCTTT. Protein: CASSPYYPPGPLSKAFF. The chain combines TRBV28 with TRBJ1-1; D possibly corresponds to TRBD1 (5 bases). The V end was cut by 6 bases, the J end by 9 bases, with 29 bases between. Germline V gene data show CDR1 as MDHEN and CDR2 as SYDVKM. CDR3 size: 17 residues.

The count of this clone is one. V usage is TRBV10-3 and J usage is TRBJ1-2, with 8 bases fitting TRBD1. The CDR3 length is 13 residues. Unmatched junction bases numbered 12, after V lost 10 bases and J lost 8 bases. Germline loops: CDR1 ENHRY, CDR2 SYGVKD. The CDR3 sequence is CATRTDRGLGYTF. The CDR3 coding sequence is TGTGCCACTAGAACAGACAGGGGTTTGGGCTACACCTTC.

The rearrangement links TRBV30 to TRBJ1-1, with D unclear. The CDR3 length is 11 residues. The germline gives CDR1 GTSNPN, CDR2 SVGIG (reference sequence). Trimming took off 2 bases at V and 8 bases at J, with 9 bases between the two ends. The CDR3 sequence is CAWSLRAEAFF. CDR3 in DNA: TGTGCCTGGAGTTTAAGGGCAGAAGCTTTCTTT.

V usage is TRBV7-9 and J usage is TRBJ2-7; possibly TRBD1 or TRBD2 for D (5 bases each). The germline V gene has CDR1 SEHNR and CDR2 FQNEAQ (reference sequence). Trimming took 2 bases from V and 6 from J, leaving 26 bases between them. The CDR3 is 18 amino acids. In nucleotides, the CDR3 is TGTGCCAGCAGCTTAACACTTTACAGGAGGACGGGTCTAGTCGAGCAGTACTTC. The encoded protein is CASSLTLYRRTGLVEQYF.

The genes are TRBV9 and TRBJ1-2; the D gene is possibly TRBD1 (6 bases). With 0 bases removed from V and 8 bases from J, the gap between germline ends came to 14 bases. CDR3 length: 14 amino acids. Germline V gives CDR1 SGDLS, CDR2 YYNGEE. CDR3 amino acids: CASSVGTDRLGYTF. CDR3 nucleotide sequence: TGTGCCAGCAGCGTAGGGACAGACCGTTTGGGCTACACCTTC.

Concerning this clone: A read error is likely here: a far larger clone is one base away. Other DNA variants within this sample encode the same CDR3. The chain recombines TRBV7-9 with TRBJ2-2; tentatively, D is TRBD1 (5 bases). V lost 2 bases and J lost 3, with 19 bases in between. Germline CDR1 reads SEHNR; CDR2 reads FQNEAQ (reference sequence). The CDR3 spans 18 residues. The CDR3 spells CASSLLRSRQGYTGELFF. The CDR3 DNA reads TGTGCCAGCAGCTTATTACGTTCCCGGCAGGGTTACACCGGGGAGCTGTTTTTT.

V gene TRBV7-2 combines with J gene TRBJ2-1; D is ambiguous. The CDR3 is 11 residues long. With 6 bases removed from V and 4 bases from J, the gap between germline ends came to 4 bases. Germline V gene sequence: CDR1 SGHTA, CDR2 FQGNSA. CDR3 nucleotide sequence: TGTGCCAGCAGACCTTACAATGAGCAGTTCTTC. As protein: CASRPYNEQFF.

The gene calls are TRBV4-3 and TRBJ2-7; TRBD1 matches 8 bases. Trimming removed 4 bases from V and 3 bases from J; junction bases left unmatched: 2. The CDR3 spans 13 residues. Germline CDR1 is LGHNA and CDR2 is YSLEER. The CDR3 DNA reads TGCGCCAGCAGCCCAGGGGGCGGCTACGAGCAGTACTTC. Translation gives CASSPGGGYEQYF.

V usage is TRBV11-3 and J usage is TRBJ2-6, with no clear D. Trimming cost V 3 bases and J 0 bases, with 3 bases left between them. Germline lookup yields CDR1 SGHNT and CDR2 YENEEA. The CDR3 has 14 amino acids. This CDR3 is CASSFGSGANVLTF. DNA of the CDR3: TGTGCCAGCAGCTTCGGCTCTGGGGCCAACGTCCTGACTTTC.

The J gene is TRBJ2-2, the V gene TRBV4-2, with D maybe TRBD1 (5 bases). Germline V CDR1 and CDR2: LGHNA, YNFKEQ. V lost 3 bases to trimming and J lost 5 bases, with 10 bases between them. The CDR3 consists of 14 residues. The CDR3 coding sequence is TGTGCCAGCAGCCATGGGGCCGCTACCGGGGAGCTGTTTTTT. Its protein is CASSHGAATGELFF.